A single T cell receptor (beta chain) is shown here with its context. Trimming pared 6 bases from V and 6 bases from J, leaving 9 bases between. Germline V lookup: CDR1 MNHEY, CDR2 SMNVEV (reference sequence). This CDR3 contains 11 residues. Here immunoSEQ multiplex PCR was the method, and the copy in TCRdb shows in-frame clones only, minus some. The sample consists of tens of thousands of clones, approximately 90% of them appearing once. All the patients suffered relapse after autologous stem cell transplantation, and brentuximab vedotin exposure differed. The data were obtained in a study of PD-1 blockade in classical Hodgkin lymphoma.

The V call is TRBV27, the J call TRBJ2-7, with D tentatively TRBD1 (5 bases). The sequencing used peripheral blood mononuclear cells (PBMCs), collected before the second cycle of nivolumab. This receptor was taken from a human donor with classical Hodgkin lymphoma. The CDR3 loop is CASRAGSEQYF. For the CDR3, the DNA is TGTGCCAGCAGAGCAGGGTCCGAGCAGTACTTC.